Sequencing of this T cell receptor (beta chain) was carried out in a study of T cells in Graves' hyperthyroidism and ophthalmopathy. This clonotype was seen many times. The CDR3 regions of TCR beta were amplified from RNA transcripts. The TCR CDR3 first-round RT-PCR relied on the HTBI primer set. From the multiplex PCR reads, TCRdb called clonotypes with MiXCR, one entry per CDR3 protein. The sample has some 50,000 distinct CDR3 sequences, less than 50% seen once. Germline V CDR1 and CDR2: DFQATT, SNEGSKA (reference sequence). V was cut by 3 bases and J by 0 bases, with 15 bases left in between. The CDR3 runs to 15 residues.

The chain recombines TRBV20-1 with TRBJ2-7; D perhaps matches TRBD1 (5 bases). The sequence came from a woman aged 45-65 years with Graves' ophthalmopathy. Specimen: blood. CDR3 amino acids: CSASTLQETSYEQYF. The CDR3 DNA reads TGCAGTGCTAGTACCCTACAGGAGACCTCCTACGAGCAGTACTTC.